This TCR beta chain emerged from a study of PD-L1 blockade in urothelial cancer. Study summary: Blood analysis occurred 3 weeks (second dose) and 6 weeks after treatment start. Blood yielded a median of about 150,000 T cells per sample.

Spiking of synthetic TCR analog templates was performed in each PCR. The method was immunoSEQ multiplex PCR; TCRdb's version includes in-frame clones alone and lacks a portion of them. The repertoire holds 60,000 to 75,000 clones, roughly 84% seen once, with 9.2% in the top ten. Time point given: pretreatment peripheral blood. Diagnoses among patients were locally advanced or metastatic urothelial carcinoma. The receptor was isolated from a woman between 65 and 79 years old with urothelial cancer. The sample was PBMCs, taken around atezolizumab (anti-PD-L1) treatment.

CDR3 region: CASSPLQSTGVSGYTF. CDR3 in DNA: TGTGCCAGCAGCCCTCTGCAGAGTACGGGGGTAAGCGGCTACACCTTC. The chain carries TRBV11-2 and TRBJ1-2, with a possible D match to TRBD1 (5 bases). From germline, CDR1 is SGHAT and CDR2 FQNNGV. CDR3 length equals 16 residues. Trimming removed 5 bases at V and 8 bases at J, with 24 bases between.